This T cell receptor beta chain was identified during a study of a mutant IDH1 vaccine in newly diagnosed glioma. Study details: There were approximately 62% males and about 38% females among treated patients, whose mean age was 40.4 years. V12 took place at week 35, and V13 at week 47.

Time point here: week 47, end of study. Every single dose of the vaccine, 300 ug of mutant IDH1 20-mer peptide, came with topical imiquimod. Each astrocytoma in the donors was new, WHO grade 3 or 4, IDH1-mutant and ATRX-lost. The data were produced by immunoSEQ multiplex PCR, yet TCRdb's version contains in-frame clones alone and is incomplete. Here the sample spans around 30,000 clones, around nine tenths being singletons. The V and J ends lost 4 bases and 1 base, in that order; junction bases with no gene match: 0. This CDR3 is built from 14 residues. Germline CDR1 and CDR2: MGHDK and SYGVNS. With respect to this clone: No antigen is known for it.

The J gene is TRBJ2-3, the V gene TRBV25-1, with 9 bases lining up with TRBD2. The clonotype originates from a woman younger than 45 with glioma. Sequencing was performed on PBMCs, taken from a glioma patient whose treatment included an IDH1 peptide vaccine. CDR3 DNA sequence: TGTGCCAGCAGTGTAGCGGGGGGCACAGATACGCAGTATTTT. Protein product: CASSVAGGTDTQYF.